This TCR beta chain derives from a study of OX40 agonist ivuxolimab in advanced cancers. On the study more broadly: Each patient was given ivuxolimab into a vein every 2 weeks, at 0.01 to 10 mg/kg. Males comprised 75% to 90% of the group, whose mean age was roughly 60 years (range 23 to 79).

Method: immunoSEQ multiplex PCR; TCRdb's copy keeps in-frame clones and lacks some. The table lists tens of thousands of clones, about 92% of them singletons. Whole-study findings and limits: Expanded clones were, on average, more numerous among CD8+ T cells than CD4+. The CD4+ and CD8+ T cells in the blood had expanded clonally by week 6 at 0.1 to 3.0 mg/kg.

In the case of this clone: What it binds is not known.

This material consisted of CD4+ or CD8+ T cells sorted from blood, taken in a trial of the OX40 agonist ivuxolimab. This TCR derives from an adult with an advanced solid tumor such as melanoma, head and neck, liver or kidney cancer.

The CDR3 DNA reads as TGTGCCAGCTCGCCAGGGTATGGCTACACCTTC. Translating it yields CASSPGYGYTF. The V call is TRBV2, the J call TRBJ1-2; TRBD1 might be the D (5 bases). Germline V gene data show CDR1 as SNHLY and CDR2 as FYNNEI. V was pared by 8 bases and J by 5 bases, with 9 bases between. The CDR3 sequence is 11 residues long.